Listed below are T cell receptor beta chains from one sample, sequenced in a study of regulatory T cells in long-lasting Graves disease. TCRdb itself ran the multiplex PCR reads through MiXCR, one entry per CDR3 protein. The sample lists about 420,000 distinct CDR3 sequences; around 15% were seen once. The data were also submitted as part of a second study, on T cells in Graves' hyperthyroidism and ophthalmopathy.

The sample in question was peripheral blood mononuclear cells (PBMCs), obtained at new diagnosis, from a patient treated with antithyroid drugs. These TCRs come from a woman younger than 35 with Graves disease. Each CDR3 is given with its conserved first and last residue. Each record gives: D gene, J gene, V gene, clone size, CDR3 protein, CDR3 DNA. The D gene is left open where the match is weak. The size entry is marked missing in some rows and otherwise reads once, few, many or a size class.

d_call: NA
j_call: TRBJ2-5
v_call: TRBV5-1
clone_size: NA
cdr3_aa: CASSLGQRGWETQYF
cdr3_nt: TGTGCCAGCAGCTTGGGTCAGAGGGGTTGGGAGACCCAGTACTTC

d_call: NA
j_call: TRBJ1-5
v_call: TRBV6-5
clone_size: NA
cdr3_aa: CASSYREIQHF
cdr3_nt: TGTGCCAGCAGTTACAGGGAAATCCAGCATTTT

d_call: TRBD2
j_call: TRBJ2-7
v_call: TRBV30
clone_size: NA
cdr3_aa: CAWRRVTGTTNSYEQYF
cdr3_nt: TGTGCCTGGAGAAGGGTAACGGGGACTACCAACTCCTACGAGCAGTACTTC

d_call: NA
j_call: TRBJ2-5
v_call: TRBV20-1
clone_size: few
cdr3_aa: CSATERRVQDTQYF
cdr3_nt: TGCAGTGCTACCGAGAGACGGGTACAAGACACCCAGTACTTC

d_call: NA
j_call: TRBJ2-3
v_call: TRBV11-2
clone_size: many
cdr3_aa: CASSFLTGETDTQYF
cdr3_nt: TGTGCCAGCAGCTTCCTGACGGGTGAGACAGATACGCAGTATTTT

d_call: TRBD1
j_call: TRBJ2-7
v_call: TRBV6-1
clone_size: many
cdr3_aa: CASRGTQGAYEQYF
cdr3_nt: TGTGCCAGCAGGGGCACTCAGGGGGCGTACGAGCAGTACTTC

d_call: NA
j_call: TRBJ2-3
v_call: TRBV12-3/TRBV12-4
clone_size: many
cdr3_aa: CASSLFGTADTQYF
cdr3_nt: TGTGCCAGCAGTTTATTTGGAACGGCAGATACGCAGTATTTT

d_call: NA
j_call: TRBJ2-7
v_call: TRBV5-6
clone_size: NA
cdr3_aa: CASSSETRGRAYEQYF
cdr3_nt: TGTGCCAGCAGCTCCGAGACTAGGGGGAGGGCCTATGAGCAGTACTTC

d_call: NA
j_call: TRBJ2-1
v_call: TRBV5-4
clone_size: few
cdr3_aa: CASSVGPATYEQFF
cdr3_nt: TGTGCCAGCAGCGTCGGACCTGCCACCTACGAGCAGTTCTTC

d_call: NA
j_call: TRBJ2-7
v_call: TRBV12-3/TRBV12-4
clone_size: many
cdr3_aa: CASSTLGGLHYEQYF
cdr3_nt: TGTGCCAGCAGTACCCTTGGGGGCCTCCACTACGAGCAGTACTTC

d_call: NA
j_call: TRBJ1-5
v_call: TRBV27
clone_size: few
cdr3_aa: CASSLSRNFRGVEQPQHF
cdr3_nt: TGTGCCAGCAGTTTATCAAGAAATTTTAGGGGGGTAGAGCAGCCCCAGCATTTT

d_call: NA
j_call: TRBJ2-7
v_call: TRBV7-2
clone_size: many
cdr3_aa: CASSLVRQSSYEQYF
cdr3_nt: TGTGCCAGCAGCTTAGTCAGGCAGTCATCCTACGAGCAGTACTTC

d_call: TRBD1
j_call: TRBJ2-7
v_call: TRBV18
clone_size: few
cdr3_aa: CASSLGTGTHYEQYF
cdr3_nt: TGTGCCAGCTCACTAGGGACAGGGACTCACTACGAGCAGTACTTC

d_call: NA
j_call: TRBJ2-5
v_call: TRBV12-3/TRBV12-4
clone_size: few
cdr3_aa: CASSLGGTNKETQYF
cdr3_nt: TGTGCCAGCAGTTTGGGTGGGACAAACAAAGAGACCCAGTACTTC

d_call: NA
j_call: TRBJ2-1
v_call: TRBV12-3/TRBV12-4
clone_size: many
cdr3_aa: CASRTDRTNEQFF
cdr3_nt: TGTGCCAGCAGAACCGACAGGACCAATGAGCAGTTCTTC

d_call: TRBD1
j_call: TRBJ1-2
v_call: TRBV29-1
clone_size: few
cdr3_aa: CSVLGTGYYGYTF
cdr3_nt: TGCAGCGTTTTGGGGACAGGGTACTATGGCTACACCTTC

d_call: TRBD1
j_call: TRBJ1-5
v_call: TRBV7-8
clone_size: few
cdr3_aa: CASSWMDRGQPQHF
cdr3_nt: TGTGCCAGCAGCTGGATGGACAGGGGGCAGCCCCAGCATTTT

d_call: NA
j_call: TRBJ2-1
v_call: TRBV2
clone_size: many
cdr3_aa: CASSEAKAGNEQFF
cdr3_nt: TGTGCCAGCAGTGAAGCGAAGGCAGGCAATGAGCAGTTCTTC

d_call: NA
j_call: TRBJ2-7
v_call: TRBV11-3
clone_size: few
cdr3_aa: CASSPRTLPNEQYF
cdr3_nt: TGTGCCAGCAGCCCACGGACCCTACCCAACGAGCAGTACTTC

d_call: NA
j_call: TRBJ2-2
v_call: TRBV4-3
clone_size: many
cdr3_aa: CASSQETRVNGELFF
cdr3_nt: TGCGCCAGCAGCCAAGAGACCAGGGTCAACGGGGAGCTGTTTTTT

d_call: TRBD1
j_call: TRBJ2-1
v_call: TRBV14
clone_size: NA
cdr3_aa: CASSPGQGQRWVNEQFF
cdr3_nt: TGTGCCAGCAGCCCAGGACAGGGACAGCGCTGGGTCAATGAGCAGTTCTTC

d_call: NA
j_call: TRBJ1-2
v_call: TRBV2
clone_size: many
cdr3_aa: CASRRISLPYVRTF
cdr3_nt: TGTGCCAGCAGACGGATCTCTCTTCCCTATGTCCGCACCTTC

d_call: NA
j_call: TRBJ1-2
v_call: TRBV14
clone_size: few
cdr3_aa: CASSQDWYGYTF
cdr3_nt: TGTGCCAGCAGCCAAGATTGGTATGGCTACACCTTC

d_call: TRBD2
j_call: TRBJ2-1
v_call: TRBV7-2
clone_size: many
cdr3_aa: CASSLQFLAGVAYNEQFF
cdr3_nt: TGTGCCAGCAGCTTACAGTTCCTAGCGGGAGTGGCCTACAATGAGCAGTTCTTC

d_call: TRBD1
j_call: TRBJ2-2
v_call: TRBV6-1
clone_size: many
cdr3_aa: CASTLDRTTGELFF
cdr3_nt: TGTGCCAGCACTTTGGACAGGACCACCGGGGAGCTGTTTTTT

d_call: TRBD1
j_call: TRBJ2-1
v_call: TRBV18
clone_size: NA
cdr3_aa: CASSPPRDRSPSHNEQFF
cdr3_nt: TGTGCCAGCTCACCACCCCGGGACAGGTCCCCTTCCCACAATGAGCAGTTCTTC

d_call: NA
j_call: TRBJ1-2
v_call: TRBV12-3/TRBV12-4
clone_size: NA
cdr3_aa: CVSSPHPVRYGYTF
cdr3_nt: TGTGTCAGCAGTCCACACCCGGTCCGGTATGGCTACACCTTC

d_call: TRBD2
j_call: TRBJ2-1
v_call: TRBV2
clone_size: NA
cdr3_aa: CASRFGRGEFF
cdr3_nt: TGTGCCAGCAGATTCGGGCGGGGGGAGTTCTTC

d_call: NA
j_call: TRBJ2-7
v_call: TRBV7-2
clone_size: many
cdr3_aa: CASSVTITSYEQYF
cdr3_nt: TGTGCCAGCAGCGTGACCATAACCTCCTACGAGCAGTACTTC

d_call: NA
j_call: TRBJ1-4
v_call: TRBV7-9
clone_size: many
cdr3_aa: CASSAGTGNEKLFF
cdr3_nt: TGTGCCAGCAGCGCCGGGACGGGAAATGAAAAACTGTTTTTT

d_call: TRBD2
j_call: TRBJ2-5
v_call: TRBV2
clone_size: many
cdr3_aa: CASSEYQGRLAGLQETQYF
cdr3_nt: TGTGCCAGCAGTGAATATCAGGGGAGGCTAGCGGGACTGCAAGAGACCCAGTACTTC

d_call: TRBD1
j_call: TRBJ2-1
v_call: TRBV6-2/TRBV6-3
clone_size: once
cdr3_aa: CASSLTGRSYNEQFF
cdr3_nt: TGTGCCAGCAGTTTGACAGGGAGATCCTACAATGAGCAGTTCTTC